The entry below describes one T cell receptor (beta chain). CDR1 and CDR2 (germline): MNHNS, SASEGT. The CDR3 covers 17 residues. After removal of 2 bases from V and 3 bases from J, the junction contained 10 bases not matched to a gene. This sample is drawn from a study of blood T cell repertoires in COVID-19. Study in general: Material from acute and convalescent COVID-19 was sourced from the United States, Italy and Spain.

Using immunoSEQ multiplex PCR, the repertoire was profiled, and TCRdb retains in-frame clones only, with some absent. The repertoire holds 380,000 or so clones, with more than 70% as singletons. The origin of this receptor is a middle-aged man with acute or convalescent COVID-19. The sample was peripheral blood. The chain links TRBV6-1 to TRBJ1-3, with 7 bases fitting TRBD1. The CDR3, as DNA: TGTGCCAGCAGTGAATACGAAGTGACAGGGATTGGAAACACCATATATTTT. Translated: CASSEYEVTGIGNTIYF.